The 20 T cell receptor beta chains below were found in one sample sequenced in a study of Ad26.COV2.S vaccination and SARS-CoV-2 variants. Data came from immunoSEQ multiplex PCR; TCRdb stores just in-frame clones and leaves some out. The table shows over 300,000 clones, with around four fifths occurring only once. Indicated treatment: roughly 18 received Ad26.COV2.S at low or high dose, single or two shots; about five received placebo; per-sample allocation not given. The samples date from day 63 after the first vaccine or placebo injection. The material was peripheral blood, obtained in a trial of Ad26.COV2.S vaccine versus placebo. These TCRs come from a person aged 18-65 years who received the Ad26.COV2.S COVID-19 vaccine or a placebo.

V gene TRBV6-4 combines with J gene TRBJ2-3; D unclear. Germline V gene sequence: CDR1 MRHNA, CDR2 SNTAGT. The CDR3 contains 13 residues. Trimming pared 5 bases from V and 2 bases from J, leaving 8 bases between. This CDR3 reads CASSFQDTDTQYF. Here the CDR3 DNA reads TGTGCCAGCAGTTTCCAGGACACAGATACGCAGTATTTT.

This rearrangement joins TRBV7-2 to TRBJ2-1; TRBD2 matches 9 bases. The CDR3 has 16 amino acids. Losses at the gene ends were 2 bases for V and 4 bases for J; bases not matched to a gene: 6. CDR1 and CDR2 from the germline V gene are SGHTA and FQGNSA. The CDR3 DNA reads as TGTGCCAGCAGCTTACGCGGGGGGGCCGGATACAATGAGCAGTTCTTC. Amino acid sequence: CASSLRGGAGYNEQFF.

The V call is TRBV4-1, the J call TRBJ2-6; TRBD1 might be the D (5 bases). This CDR3 has 18 amino acids. V was pared by 0 bases and J by 4 bases, with 16 bases between. In germline, CDR1 is MGHRA, CDR2 YSYEKL. The CDR3 DNA follows: TGCGCCAGCAGCCAAGATTCTAGGACAAACTGGGGGGCCAACGTCCTGACTTTC. This encodes CASSQDSRTNWGANVLTF.

The rearrangement uses TRBV15 and TRBJ1-1; D is uncertain. CDR3 length: 14 residues. Germline V CDR1 and CDR2: LNHNV, YYDKDF (reference sequence). The V and J ends lost 1 base and 0 bases respectively, with 6 bases between them. The CDR3: CATSRGLMNTEAFF. The CDR3 DNA follows: TGTGCCACCAGCAGAGGGCTGATGAACACTGAAGCTTTCTTT. The complete variable domain, with remaining parts taken from reference TRBV15 and TRBJ1-1, reads DAMVIQNPRYQVTQFGKPVTLSCSQTLNHNVMYWYQQKSSQAPKLLFHYYDKDFNNEADTPDNFQSRRPNTSFCFLDIRSPGLGDTAMYLCATSRGLMNTEAFFGQGTRLTVV.

V and J are TRBV5-1 and TRBJ2-2, with D possibly TRBD1 on 6 matching bases. The CDR3 is made up of 13 amino acids. The V end lost 4 bases, the J end lost 4 bases, and 8 bases lay between the germline ends. Germline values: CDR1 SGHRS, CDR2 YFSETQ. CDR3 bases: TGCGCCAGCAGCCCGGACAGCACCGGGGAGCTGTTTTTT. Translation gives CASSPDSTGELFF. Using reference TRBV5-1 and TRBJ2-2 for the parts outside the CDR3, the full variable domain is KAGVTQTPRYLIKTRGQQVTLSCSPISGHRSVSWYQQTPGQGLQFLFEYFSETQRNKGNFPGRFSGRQFSNSRSEMNVSTLELGDSALYLCASSPDSTGELFFGEGSRLTVL.

The chain joins TRBV15 to TRBJ1-4; no firm D call. Germline CDR1 LNHNV, CDR2 YYDKDF (reference sequence). The CDR3 consists of 14 residues. V shed 1 base and J shed 3 bases, with 6 bases lying between them. The CDR3 reads CATSRGTANEKLFF. DNA for the CDR3: TGTGCCACCAGCAGAGGAACAGCTAATGAAAAACTGTTTTTT.

This chain joins TRBV5-6 and TRBJ1-2; tentatively, D is TRBD1 (6 bases). The CDR3 covers 16 residues. The V and J ends lost 0 bases and 7 bases respectively, with 19 bases between them. CDR1 is SGHDT, CDR2 YYEEEE, per germline. The CDR3 coding sequence is TGTGCCAGCAGCTTGGACTTAGCCAGGGGAATTAGTGGCTACACCTTC. Protein product: CASSLDLARGISGYTF.

This clone was observed once. The chain links TRBV11-2 to TRBJ1-2; tentative D call: TRBD1 (6 bases). V was shortened by 3 bases and J by 8 bases, with 19 bases between the two germline ends. The length of the CDR3 is 15 residues. Germline CDR1 SGHAT, CDR2 FQNNGV. CDR3 DNA sequence: TGTGCCAGCAGCTTCACTCGTGGGGGGGCTGAGGGCTACACCTTC. Translating gives CASSFTRGGAEGYTF.

The rearrangement uses TRBV24-1 and TRBJ2-1; 10 nucleotides align to TRBD2. The CDR3 contains 16 residues. Germline V lookup: CDR1 KGHDR, CDR2 SFDVKD. V trimming: 2 bases; J trimming: 7 bases; junction bases outside the gene matches: 7. The CDR3: CATSDSKRGGQNEQFF. The DNA of the CDR3 is TGTGCCACCAGTGATTCGAAGCGGGGGGGCCAGAATGAGCAGTTCTTC.

V is TRBV11-1 and J is TRBJ2-5; D is perhaps TRBD2 (6 bases). Trimming left V 0 bases short and J 2 bases short, with 13 bases between. The CDR3 extends over 16 amino acids. Germline V lookup: CDR1 SGHAT, CDR2 FQDESV (reference sequence). CDR3: CASSLARRGRQETQYF. CDR3 bases: TGTGCCAGCAGCTTAGCGCGGCGGGGTAGGCAAGAGACCCAGTACTTC.

This chain connects TRBV7-9 to TRBJ2-5, with 7 nucleotides matching TRBD1. Looked up from germline, CDR1 is SEHNR and CDR2 is FQNEAQ (reference sequence). V dropped 1 base and J dropped 4; count of bases not matched to a gene: 3. The CDR3 consists of 14 residues. CDR3 bases: TGTGCCAGCAGCTTAGGGGCAGGGGGAGAGACCCAGTACTTC. Translated, it gives CASSLGAGGETQYF.

The chain joins TRBV19 to TRBJ1-2; 7 bases agree with TRBD1. Germline CDR1 reads LNHDA; CDR2 reads SQIVND (reference sequence). Trimming at V came to 6 bases and at J to 2 bases, leaving 9 bases not matched to a gene. This CDR3 has 15 residues. The CDR3 reads CASSSPGGLNYGYTF. For the CDR3, the DNA is TGTGCCAGTAGCTCTCCAGGGGGACTAAACTATGGCTACACCTTC. The entire variable domain, with the rest obtained from reference TRBV19 and TRBJ1-2, is as follows: DGGITQSPKYLFRKEGQNVTLSCEQNLNHDAMYWYRQDPGQGLRLIYYSQIVNDFQKGDIAEGYSVSREKKESFPLTVTSAQKNPTAFYLCASSSPGGLNYGYTFGSGTRLTVV.

The CDR3 protein is CATGYSGNTIYF. The CDR3 DNA follows: TGTGCTACCGGCTACTCTGGAAACACCATATATTTT. This sequence joins TRBV7-5 and TRBJ1-3. TRBV7-5 is noted as a pseudogene. The CDR3 has 12 residues.

This chain connects TRBV11-2 to TRBJ1-2; possibly TRBD1 for D (5 bases). The V end was cut by 5 bases, the J end by 4 bases, with 17 bases between. The CDR3 loop spans 15 amino acids. Germline V lookup: CDR1 SGHAT, CDR2 FQNNGV. CDR3 region: CASSPDGGLTYGYTF. CDR3 bases: TGTGCCAGCAGCCCGGACGGGGGTCTCACCTATGGCTACACCTTC.

This chain joins TRBV18 and TRBJ2-7, with D possibly TRBD2 on 6 matching bases. Per the germline V gene, CDR1 is KGHSH and CDR2 is LQKENI. The CDR3 loop spans 14 amino acids. Trimming took 3 bases from V and 7 from J, leaving 16 bases between them. The CDR3 coding sequence is TGTGCCAGCTCACCGGCTAGCGTCCTCCGGGAGCAGTACTTC. Its protein product is CASSPASVLREQYF.

This chain connects TRBV7-9 to TRBJ1-3; D remains ambiguous. CDR3 length: 14 amino acids. The ends were cut back, 5 bases at V and 8 bases at J, with 16 bases in the middle. Germline-derived CDR1 and CDR2 are SEHNR and FQNEAQ (reference sequence). CDR3 region: CASSPKGNGYTIYF. CDR3 nucleotides: TGTGCCAGCAGCCCCAAGGGTAATGGGTACACCATATATTTT. Filled out from reference TRBV7-9 and TRBJ1-3, the complete variable domain reads DTGVSQNPRHKITKRGQNVTFRCDPISEHNRLYWYRQTLGQGPEFLTYFQNEAQLEKSRLLSDRFSAERPKGSFSTLEIQRTEQGDSAMYLCASSPKGNGYTIYFGEGSWLTVV.

The chain links TRBV27 to TRBJ2-7, with D perhaps given as TRBD1 or TRBD2 (5 bases each). Trimming took off 5 bases at V and 0 bases at J, with 20 bases between the two ends. The CDR3 loop spans 17 amino acids. From germline, CDR1 is MNHEY and CDR2 SMNVEV (reference sequence). CDR3 loop: CASSPAVWGTLSYEQYF. The DNA for the CDR3 is TGTGCCAGCAGTCCTGCCGTCTGGGGGACCCTCTCCTACGAGCAGTACTTC.

The CDR3 here is CASSSGPSYEQYF. DNA for the CDR3: TGTGCCAGCAGCTCCGGACCATCCTACGAGCAGTACTTC. The chain couples TRBV7-3 to TRBJ2-7; D remains ambiguous. V lost 4 bases to trimming and J lost 1 base, with 8 bases between them. The germline CDR1 and CDR2 sequences are SGHTA and FQGTGA. The CDR3 has 13 amino acids.

The chain recombines TRBV5-1 with TRBJ2-7; D unclear. Germline CDR1 and CDR2: SGHRS and YFSETQ. Trimming cost V 6 bases and J 6 bases, with 16 bases left between them. This CDR3 has 13 residues. Here the CDR3 reads CASTEEGWGEQYF. CDR3 nucleotides: TGCGCCAGCACCGAAGAAGGGTGGGGCGAGCAGTACTTC.

CDR3 sequence reads: CAPSLLNTEAFF. CDR3 nucleotide sequence: TGTGCCCCCTCTCTGCTGAACACTGAAGCTTTCTTT. This chain connects TRBV7-6 to TRBJ1-1, with D uncertain. The CDR3 contains 12 residues. CDR1 is SGHVS and CDR2 is FNYEAQ in the germline V gene. V was cut by 11 bases and J by 0 bases, with 10 bases left in between.